One T cell receptor beta chain is described in this entry. The germline V gene has CDR1 MNHEY and CDR2 SVGAGI. This CDR3 has 13 residues. V gave up 10 bases and J gave up 2 bases, with 13 bases separating them. These data come from a study of blood T cell repertoires in COVID-19. Study context: Specimens from acute and convalescent COVID-19 originated in the United States, Italy and Spain. In each case, the material was cDNA or gDNA derived from T cells, B-cell-depleted T cells, or PBMCs.

Authors' methods: Reference gene primer amplification yielded estimated nucleated cell counts. Only in-frame clones appear in the TCRdb table, and some are missing; sequencing was by immunoSEQ multiplex PCR. Clone size and the V and J calls come from that table; the DNA yielded D and trimming. The sample carries about 170,000 clones, approximately 87% recorded once. The receptor comes from a man between 18 and 29 years old with active or convalescent COVID-19. The chain combines TRBV6-5 with TRBJ2-3; the D gene is possibly TRBD1 (7 bases). Sample: peripheral blood. The CDR3 DNA reads as TGTGCCACCCAGGGGGGCTACACAGATACGCAGTATTTT. It translates to CATQGGYTDTQYF.